This T cell receptor beta chain was observed in a study of beta chain features in type 1 diabetes (dated by TCRdb to 2016 to 2019). About the full investigation: Mean age, gender distribution, total cell number and subset yield were not different between patients and healthy donors. The study compared TCRB repertoires of sorted circulating CD4+ T cell subsets between recently diagnosed type 1 diabetes patients and matched healthy donors. Naive and central memory subsets were obtained from all 30 or so donors, but regulatory and stem cell-like memory subsets were isolated from only 8 patients and 8 healthy donors. A total of around 110,000,000 sorted cells were examined across all samples, and RNA yield correlated strongly with the number of cells per subset. What the work shows at the level of the full study, not this receptor alone: At VDJ recombination sites, type 1 diabetes patients had fewer insertions and more deleted nucleotides, which implies abnormalities in thymic rearrangement. Because cDNA was sequenced instead of genomic DNA, highly expressing activated cells could be over-represented, though the groups showed no difference in activation or CD3 levels. Because small numbers of individuals were included in the HLA sub-analyses, any influence of HLA type on TCRB rearrangement was left unresolved. Shorter templates might have been favored by PCR, but patient and control samples were amplified and corrected together, so both groups would have been affected equally by any skew. A moderate but significant shortening of TCRB CDR3 length was observed in type 1 diabetes patients in all four CD4+ subsets. Naive, central memory and regulatory TCRB repertoires appeared to be more alike among patients than among healthy donors.

All of the isolated RNA was reverse transcribed with the High Capacity cDNA Reverse Transcription Kit, so expressed TCRB transcripts were sequenced. Deep immunoSEQ sequencing was applied to naive, central memory and regulatory T cell samples, giving an average of approximately 4 million total reads per sample. After sorted cells were lysed in RLT buffer, RNA was extracted with DNase-treated RNeasy Micro or Mini kits, with the choice depending on cell number. Each cell subset was processed on its own to prevent cross-contamination, while patient and healthy donor samples were processed together. The immunoSEQ multiplex PCR was used to amplify TCRB sequences from cDNA, generating 87-bp fragments that spanned the CDR3 region. The amplicons were sequenced using the Illumina HiSeq platform. Regarding the original processing steps: Synthetic template baselines were used to correct PCR bias computationally, reads within Hamming distance 2 were collapsed, and singletons that could not be merged were discarded. Reads were aligned against IMGT to assign V, D and J genes, CDR3 length and insertions or deletions at six rearrangement sites. Within each subset, clonotype counts were normalized to sorted cell number, after which true diversity and Gini coefficients were computed with the tcR R package. The overlap coefficient, calculated on TCRB nucleotide sequences, was used to measure repertoire sharing. TCRdb re-hosts the immuneACCESS table, in-frame sequences only. Its copies lack some clones; in the studies checked, an unresolved V gene accounts for under half of them, and the cause for the rest is not known. For V, J and clone size, that table is used; D and trimming come from the DNA. The sample table records 300,000 or so clones; roughly 8% of these occur just once. More than 0.4% of the sample belongs to the ten largest clones.

Comments on this clone: This clone's antigen is unknown. It has no much larger one-base neighbor in the sample; base qualities were not kept.

Each donor gave one peripheral blood draw, approximately 0.11 L on average, collected into heparinised tubes. Using a panel that included CD45RO, CCR7, CD25, CD127, CD95 and CD27, naive, central memory, regulatory and stem cell-like memory CD4+ T cells were sorted on a BD FACSAria II. A purity above 95% was achieved for all sorted populations. PBMCs were isolated right away by Lymphoprep density gradient centrifugation and were stained directly, without culture. So that batch effects would be minimized, each experiment stained and sorted samples in pairs, pairing one healthy donor with one patient. This clonotype originated in a woman under 30 in good health. The sample consisted of central memory CD4+ T cells from blood.

Here is the DNA: TGTGCCAGCAGCTTAGATCAGGGAAAGACCCAGTACTTC. It codes for CASSLDQGKTQYF. Recombination connected TRBV11-2 to TRBJ2-5; possibly the D gene is TRBD1, per 5 matching bases. Looking up the germline V gene yields CDR1 SGHAT and CDR2 FQNNGV. The cysteine opens and the phenylalanine closes a CDR3 of 13 amino acids. The sequence is cut down to CDR3 DNA, 39 bases in frame from base 1. At the junction V is shortened by 0 bases and J by 6 bases, with 8 bases in between.